This T cell receptor (beta chain) is drawn from a study of T cells expressing NK-cell markers. Study at large: HCMV serostatus: seven of eight sequenced donors positive, one negative. Study results and limitations: The same clonotypes also predominated in the CD3+CD56-NKG2C+ fraction of a handful of donors.

A remark on this clonotype: The antigen is undetermined.

UMIs accompanied the 5'RACE template switching by which TCR beta cDNA was made. TCRdb re-called the 5' RACE reads, yielding one record per CDR3 amino acid sequence without DNA. The sample data list over 250,000 distinct CDR3 sequences. Per germline, CDR1 MNHEY and CDR2 SVGAGI. The CDR3 runs to 18 residues. This TCR came from a woman between 18 and 70 years old in good health. The rearrangement links TRBV6-5 to TRBJ2-3; without DNA, the TCRdb call of TRBD2 cannot be checked. Input material: blood T cells: a sorted CD56 or NKG2C T cell subset, CD4+ or CD8+ T cells, or bulk PBMC T cells (not recorded which). CDR3 in amino acids: CASSSLAVVAGGMGTQYF.